The next 17 T cell receptor beta chains were all read from a single sample in a study of OX40 agonist ivuxolimab in advanced cancers. Profiling relied on immunoSEQ multiplex PCR, and the TCRdb table lists in-frame clones only, not all of them. Among around 67,000 clones, about 87% were seen once, and the ten largest hold roughly 1%. The sequences come from CD4+ or CD8+ T cells sorted from blood, collected in a trial of the OX40 agonist ivuxolimab. The receptors originated from an adult with an advanced solid tumor such as melanoma, head and neck, liver or kidney cancer.

This chain uses TRBV6-1 with TRBJ2-7, with D possibly TRBD2 on 5 matching bases. The CDR3 is 15 amino acids. V lost 10 bases and J lost 6, with 25 bases in between. Germline V gene data show CDR1 as MNHNS and CDR2 as SASEGT. The CDR3 spells CAIQAEVGISSEQYF. In DNA form, the CDR3 reads TGTGCCATCCAAGCGGAGGTAGGGATAAGTAGCGAGCAGTACTTC.

The chain is built from TRBV4-1 and TRBJ1-1; weak D call: TRBD1 (6 bases). The V gene lost 2 bases and the J gene lost 3 bases, with 13 bases spanning the gap. CDR1 and CDR2 from the germline V gene are MGHRA and YSYEKL. The CDR3 consists of 15 residues. CDR3 in amino acids: CASSQTQGPYTEAFF. As DNA, the CDR3 is TGCGCCAGCAGCCAAACACAGGGTCCCTACACTGAAGCTTTCTTT.

The rearrangement uses TRBV6-5 and TRBJ1-6; D unclear. Germline lookup yields CDR1 MNHEY and CDR2 SVGAGI. V shed 5 bases and J shed 10 bases, with 15 bases lying between them. The CDR3 runs 14 residues. The CDR3 DNA is TGTGCCAGCAGTGACGAAAGGCTCGGGTCACCCCTCCACTTT. Protein sequence: CASSDERLGSPLHF.

Turning to this clone: An end of the junction differs from the germline gene, which may be a read error. This chain joins TRBV5-1 and TRBJ2-7, with no clear D. The CDR3 is 14 residues long. The germline V gene encodes CDR1 SGHRS and CDR2 YFSETQ. The CDR3 loop reads CASSLVGPSHEQYF. The CDR3 nucleotides are TGCGCCAGCAGCTTGGTAGGGCCCTCCCACGAGCAGTACTTC. Full variable domain (rest looked up from reference TRBV5-1 and TRBJ2-7): KAGVTQTPRYLIKTRGQQVTLSCSPISGHRSVSWYQQTPGQGLQFLFEYFSETQRNKGNFPGRFSGRQFSNSRSEMNVSTLELGDSALYLCASSLVGPSHEQYFGPGTRLTVT.

This chain links TRBV10-2 with TRBJ2-5, with D possibly being TRBD1 or TRBD2 (5 bases each). The CDR3 runs 16 residues. V lost 0 bases and J lost 0, with 11 bases in between. The V gene's germline CDR1 is WSHSY and CDR2 SAAADI. The DNA of the CDR3 is TGCGCCAGCAGTGAGTCGGGGACGGGGTACCAAGAGACCCAGTACTTC. Amino acids: CASSESGTGYQETQYF.

J is TRBJ1-2 and V is TRBV5-6; D is undetermined. CDR3 length: 14 amino acids. In germline, CDR1 is SGHDT, CDR2 YYEEEE. Between the trimmed V and J ends, which lost 2 bases and 1 base, there was a span of 9 bases. CDR3 sequence reads: CASSLGRGNYGYTF. CDR3 nucleotides: TGTGCCAGCAGCTTAGGACGGGGTAACTATGGCTACACCTTC. The whole variable domain, filled in from reference TRBV5-6 and TRBJ1-2, reads DAGVTQSPTHLIKTRGQQVTLRCSPKSGHDTVSWYQQALGQGPQFIFQYYEEEERQRGNFPDRFSGHQFPNYSSELNVNALLLGDSALYLCASSLGRGNYGYTFGSGTRLTVV.

The chain carries TRBV5-1 and TRBJ2-7; D may correspond to TRBD1 or TRBD2 (5 bases each). CDR1 and CDR2 from the germline V gene are SGHRS and YFSETQ. The germline V and J ends were trimmed by 4 bases and 2 bases, with 13 bases remaining between them. This CDR3 comprises 14 residues. The CDR3 is CASSLRDGTYEQYF. The DNA of the CDR3 is TGCGCCAGCAGCCTCCGGGACGGAACCTACGAGCAGTACTTC. Full variable domain (remainder filled in from reference TRBV5-1 and TRBJ2-7): KAGVTQTPRYLIKTRGQQVTLSCSPISGHRSVSWYQQTPGQGLQFLFEYFSETQRNKGNFPGRFSGRQFSNSRSEMNVSTLELGDSALYLCASSLRDGTYEQYFGPGTRLTVT.

The chain links TRBV11-3 to TRBJ2-1; weak D call: TRBD2 (5 bases). Per the germline V gene, CDR1 is SGHNT and CDR2 is YENEEA. V gave up 4 bases and J gave up 7 bases, with 17 bases separating them. The CDR3 has 15 amino acids. The CDR3 bases are TGTGCCAGCAGCTCCGAACTAGTCTCTAATAATGAGCAGTTCTTC. Translation: CASSSELVSNNEQFF.

V and J are TRBV5-4 and TRBJ2-1, with TRBD1 matching 7 bases. The V and J ends lost 0 bases and 8 bases, in that order; junction bases with no gene match: 23. CDR3 length: 20 residues. The germline CDR1 and CDR2 sequences are SGHNT and YYREEE (reference sequence). CDR3 nucleotides: TGTGCCAGCAGCTTGGCTCGTCAGGGGGTGGCTAGGAGGCTGAGCGATGAGCAGTTCTTC. This encodes CASSLARQGVARRLSDEQFF.

Only a few counts were recorded for this clone. The chain uses TRBV6-1 and TRBJ1-2; 8 nucleotides line up with TRBD1. In germline, CDR1 is MNHNS, CDR2 SASEGT. After removal of 2 bases from V and 2 bases from J, the junction contained 7 bases not matched to a gene. This CDR3 contains 16 residues. The CDR3 here is CASSERAYRGNYGYTF. The CDR3 nucleotides are TGTGCCAGCAGTGAACGAGCGTACAGGGGGAACTATGGCTACACCTTC.

Comment on this clone: In the same sample, other DNA sequences code for this CDR3. V is TRBV11-3 and J is TRBJ2-3; D gene unclear. CDR1 SGHNT and CDR2 YENEEA come from the germline V gene. The CDR3 has 14 amino acids. V was pared by 1 base and J by 0 bases, with 5 bases between. CDR3 in amino acids: CASSLVASTDTQYF. The CDR3 DNA follows: TGTGCCAGCAGCTTAGTGGCCAGCACAGATACGCAGTATTTT.

The chain combines TRBV5-1 with TRBJ1-1, with TRBD1 matching 7 bases. Trimming removed 5 bases from V and 2 bases from J; junction bases left unmatched: 6. There are 14 residues in the CDR3. Looked up from germline, CDR1 is SGHRS and CDR2 is YFSETQ. CDR3 sequence reads: CASRRDSDNTEAFF. The CDR3 coding sequence is TGCGCCAGCAGAAGGGACAGTGACAACACTGAAGCTTTCTTT.

The rearrangement joins TRBV30 to TRBJ1-4; TRBD1 matches at 10 bases. Germline V gives CDR1 GTSNPN, CDR2 SVGIG (reference sequence). V shed 2 bases, J shed 5 bases, and the junction held 2 bases outside the gene matches. The CDR3 runs to 14 residues. The CDR3 is CAWSLGQGNEKLFF. The DNA for the CDR3 is TGTGCCTGGAGTTTGGGACAGGGGAATGAAAAACTGTTTTTT. The entire variable domain, with the rest obtained from reference TRBV30 and TRBJ1-4, is as follows: SQTIHQWPATLVQPVGSPLSLECTVEGTSNPNLYWYRQAAGRGLQLLFYSVGIGQISSEVPQNLSASRPQDRQFILSSKKLLLSDSGFYLCAWSLGQGNEKLFFGSGTQLSVL.

This clone appeared once. This chain joins TRBV6-5 and TRBJ2-7, with unresolved D. Trimming took 3 bases from V and 3 from J, leaving 12 bases between them. CDR1 and CDR2 from the germline V gene are MNHEY and SVGAGI. The CDR3 covers 14 residues. For the CDR3, the DNA is TGTGCCAGCAGTTATTTGTTCGAAAGCTACGAGCAGTACTTC. As protein: CASSYLFESYEQYF.

This rearrangement joins TRBV28 to TRBJ2-7; TRBD2 matches at 8 bases. CDR3 size: 17 residues. Germline trimming cut 7 bases from V and 5 bases from J; bases unmatched to any gene: 19. CDR1 is MDHEN and CDR2 is SYDVKM in the germline V gene. The CDR3 loop is CASILNGGGPKTNEQYF. DNA for the CDR3: TGTGCCAGCATCCTAAACGGGGGGGGACCGAAGACGAACGAGCAGTACTTC.

The genes are TRBV11-3 and TRBJ2-5; perhaps D is TRBD1 or TRBD2 (5 bases each). The ends were cut back, 1 base at V and 14 bases at J, with 14 bases in the middle. The germline V gene encodes CDR1 SGHNT and CDR2 YENEEA. The CDR3 is 12 residues long. The CDR3 spells CASSLVPGPAYF. The CDR3 DNA reads as TGTGCCAGCAGCTTAGTACCGGGGCCCGCTTACTTC.

A single count supports this clone. The gene calls are TRBV7-8 and TRBJ1-5; a weak D match, TRBD1 (5 bases). The CDR3 consists of 16 residues. Trimming stripped 2 bases from V and 3 bases from J, with 14 bases between. The V gene's germline CDR1 is SGHVS and CDR2 FQNEAQ. The CDR3 nucleotides read TGTGCCAGCAGCTTATCAGGTACAGGCCTCAATCAGCCCCAGCATTTT. Its protein is CASSLSGTGLNQPQHF.